This T cell receptor beta chain was sequenced during a study of cytomegalovirus exposure and HLA in healthy donors. General observations from the study: The Asian-associated ancestry cluster reportedly had fewer N-insertions than the approximately 670-donor mean in a later analysis. Data from an earlier analysis indicated that most TCR beta V segments were productive either about 87% or about 30% of the time. CMV serostatus alone was available as immune exposure information.

Comments on this clone: Its antigen is currently unknown.

V lost 3 bases and J lost 6; bases outside the gene matches: 4. The CDR3 is 13 amino acids. Germline-derived CDR1 and CDR2 are SGDLS and YYNGEE. In the PCR, 60 Vbeta and 13 Jbeta primers were used. This table comes from immunoSEQ multiplex PCR, and its TCRdb copy is limited to in-frame clones, with some not included. The sample has about 130,000 clones; 76% are singletons. This clonotype was obtained from a man between 45 and 60 years old in good health and CMV-seronegative. The V gene is TRBV9, the J gene TRBJ2-7; TRBD1 aligns across 9 bases. The sample was PBMCs. The CDR3 loop reads CASSGTGVREQYF. As DNA, the CDR3 is TGTGCCAGCAGCGGGACAGGGGTCCGCGAGCAGTACTTC.